This paragraph covers one TCR beta chain sequence. As yet, its antigen is unknown. The sample is drawn from a study of T cell responses to AZD1222 COVID-19 vaccine. Study results and limitations: It was only after the peak T cell response that any repertoires were sampled. Only a handful of AZD1222 recipients tested seropositive at baseline.

Repertoires were generated with immunoSEQ multiplex PCR, while TCRdb's copy carries only in-frame clones and drops some. This table holds about 86,000 clones, around 73% found once. This receptor was taken from an adult in good health. The sequencing here drew on peripheral blood, taken on day 0 of AZD1222 vaccination.

This CDR3 reads CASSYSRLAGAHPHTDTQYF. The CDR3 bases are TGTGCCAGCAGTTACTCGAGACTAGCGGGAGCCCATCCCCACACAGATACGCAGTATTTT. V gene TRBV6-2 or TRBV6-3 combines with J gene TRBJ2-3; 12 bases fit TRBD2. V shed 0 bases and J 2 bases; nucleotides not matched to a gene: 12. This CDR3 has 20 residues. CDR1 is MNHEY and CDR2 is SVGEGT in the germline V gene.